These 26 T cell receptor beta chains originate from one sample sequenced in a study of blood T cell repertoires in COVID-19. The table came from immunoSEQ multiplex PCR; TCRdb's copy has only in-frame clones and leaves some out. The sample records 200,000 to 250,000 clones, around 81% being singletons. Source material: peripheral blood. Receptor source: a woman older than 75 with COVID-19, enrolled during active disease.

This chain links TRBV28 with TRBJ2-5, with 8 bases fitting TRBD2. The CDR3 totals 13 residues. J was trimmed by 4 bases and V by 8 bases; bases with no gene match: 6. Germline V gene sequence: CDR1 MDHEN, CDR2 SYDVKM. CDR3 protein: CASLAGRRETQYF. CDR3 sequence (DNA): TGTGCCAGCTTAGCGGGGAGGAGAGAGACCCAGTACTTC. Supplemented by reference TRBV28 and TRBJ2-5, the full variable domain reads DVKVTQSSRYLVKRTGEKVFLECVQDMDHENMFWYRQDPGLGLRLIYFSYDVKMKEKGDIPEGYSVSREKKERFSLILESASTNQTSMYLCASLAGRRETQYFGPGTRLLVL.

Here the CDR3 DNA reads TGTGCCAGCAGCTGGGGAGGGACAGGGGGCTGGGATGAGCAGTTCTTC. This codes for CASSWGGTGGWDEQFF. The chain combines TRBV7-9 with TRBJ2-1, with TRBD1 matching 12 bases. The germline gives CDR1 SEHNR, CDR2 FQNEAQ (reference sequence). V was clipped by 4 bases and J by 8 bases; unmatched bases: 9. The CDR3 length is 16 residues. The whole variable domain, remainder taken from reference TRBV7-9 and TRBJ2-1, is DTGVSQNPRHKITKRGQNVTFRCDPISEHNRLYWYRQTLGQGPEFLTYFQNEAQLEKSRLLSDRFSAERPKGSFSTLEIQRTEQGDSAMYLCASSWGGTGGWDEQFFGPGTRLTVL.

This clone was seen a single time. This sequence joins TRBV5-1 and TRBJ2-7; D perhaps matches TRBD1 (6 bases). Trimming removed 0 bases from V and 5 bases from J, with 12 bases in between. In germline, CDR1 is SGHRS, CDR2 YFSETQ. This CDR3 comprises 14 residues. The CDR3 region has the DNA TGCGCCAGCAGCTTGGGGGACACTATGCACGAGCAGTACTTC. Translating gives CASSLGDTMHEQYF. Combining the CDR3 with reference TRBV5-1 and TRBJ2-7 gives the whole variable domain KAGVTQTPRYLIKTRGQQVTLSCSPISGHRSVSWYQQTPGQGLQFLFEYFSETQRNKGNFPGRFSGRQFSNSRSEMNVSTLELGDSALYLCASSLGDTMHEQYFGPGTRLTVT.

The rearrangement links TRBV11-3 to TRBJ1-1; possibly TRBD1 for D (6 bases). Germline-derived CDR1 and CDR2 are SGHNT and YENEEA. The CDR3 is 14 amino acids. V was pared by 4 bases and J by 4 bases, with 13 bases between. The CDR3 region has the DNA TGTGCCAGCAGCTCCCAGGGGCTGGGCACTGAAGCTTTCTTT. Protein: CASSSQGLGTEAFF.

This chain links TRBV16 with TRBJ1-3; unclear D gene. V was pared by 2 bases and J by 0 bases, with 8 bases between. The CDR3 loop spans 15 amino acids. Germline assignment: CDR1 KGHSY and CDR2 FQNENV. The CDR3: CASSQNSFSGNTIYF. Here the CDR3 DNA reads TGTGCCAGCAGCCAAAACAGCTTCTCTGGAAACACCATATATTTT.

This chain links TRBV7-9 with TRBJ2-7, with a possible D match to TRBD1 (5 bases). Germline V gene sequence: CDR1 SEHNR, CDR2 FQNEAQ (reference sequence). The CDR3 has 12 amino acids. With 3 bases removed from V and 9 bases from J, the gap between germline ends came to 12 bases. This CDR3 is CASSFKGSRQYF. The CDR3, as DNA: TGTGCCAGCAGCTTTAAGGGGTCGAGGCAGTACTTC.

This rearrangement joins TRBV30 to TRBJ1-1; 7 bases agree with TRBD1. The CDR3 loop spans 12 amino acids. The ends lost 2 bases at V and 4 bases at J; junction bases unmatched: 1. CDR1 GTSNPN and CDR2 SVGIG come from the germline V gene (reference sequence). CDR3 in amino acids: CAWSHRGTEAFF. The CDR3 bases are TGTGCCTGGAGTCACAGGGGCACTGAAGCTTTCTTT.

The chain uses TRBV5-1 and TRBJ2-2; D is possibly TRBD2 (7 bases). This CDR3 has 15 residues. Germline loops: CDR1 SGHRS, CDR2 YFSETQ. V lost 5 bases, J lost 5 bases, and 16 bases lay in between. The CDR3 loop is CASSGDTGRTGELFF. In nucleotides, the CDR3 is TGCGCCAGCAGTGGGGACACCGGGAGGACCGGGGAGCTGTTTTTT. The whole variable domain, remainder taken from reference TRBV5-1 and TRBJ2-2, is KAGVTQTPRYLIKTRGQQVTLSCSPISGHRSVSWYQQTPGQGLQFLFEYFSETQRNKGNFPGRFSGRQFSNSRSEMNVSTLELGDSALYLCASSGDTGRTGELFFGEGSRLTVL.

The V and J genes are TRBV19 and TRBJ1-5, with D possibly being TRBD1 (6 bases). Trimming left V 6 bases short and J 6 bases short, with 24 bases between. The CDR3 runs 17 residues. CDR1 and CDR2 (germline): LNHDA, SQIVND (reference sequence). The CDR3 nucleotides are TGTGCCAGTAGGAGCCAAAACCTCCAGGGGAACCTTCAGCCCCAGCATTTT. Protein: CASRSQNLQGNLQPQHF.

V usage is TRBV4-1 and J usage is TRBJ2-1; 13 bases agree with TRBD2. From germline, CDR1 is MGHRA and CDR2 YSYEKL. Germline trimming cut 3 bases from V and 5 bases from J; bases unmatched to any gene: 4. The CDR3 contains 16 residues. Written as DNA, the CDR3 is TGCGCCAGCAGCCAGCCGACTAGCGGGGGGAACAATGAGCAGTTCTTC. Translation: CASSQPTSGGNNEQFF.

This clone has just a few counts. The CDR3 region is CASSRIIDYGYTF. CDR3 bases: TGTGCCAGCAGCCGTATAATCGACTATGGCTACACCTTC. The rearrangement uses TRBV28 and TRBJ1-2; the D is unclear. This CDR3 is 13 amino acids long. In germline, CDR1 is MDHEN, CDR2 SYDVKM. V lost 6 bases and J 3 bases, leaving 11 bases between the germline ends.

The gene calls are TRBV7-6 and TRBJ2-3; TRBD2 aligns across 7 bases. Germline values: CDR1 SGHVS, CDR2 FNYEAQ. Unmatched junction bases numbered 10, after V lost 1 base and J lost 6 bases. The CDR3 is 16 amino acids. The CDR3 DNA sequence: TGTGCCAGCAGCTTAGTCCCGCGGGCCGGGAGGGATACGCAGTATTTT. Its translation: CASSLVPRAGRDTQYF.

The V call is TRBV12-3 or TRBV12-4, the J call TRBJ2-3; the D is unclear. V lost 5 bases, J lost 2 bases, and 8 bases lay in between. The CDR3 runs to 13 residues. CDR3 in DNA: TGTGCCAGCAGTCCCCTTCCCACAGATACGCAGTATTTT. It codes for CASSPLPTDTQYF.

This clone was observed a handful of times. The chain links TRBV12-3 or TRBV12-4 to TRBJ1-1; 8 bases fit TRBD1. V shed 6 bases, J shed 8 bases, and the junction held 8 bases outside the gene matches. This CDR3 has 13 residues. The CDR3 DNA sequence: TGTGCCAGCAGGGCAGGGGGCGAAAGGGAAGCTTTCTTT. Protein sequence: CASRAGGEREAFF.

The chain uses TRBV10-3 and TRBJ2-6; 7 nucleotides line up with TRBD1. Trimming removed 5 bases from V and 3 bases from J; junction bases left unmatched: 4. This CDR3 region has 15 residues. Germline V gene data show CDR1 as ENHRY and CDR2 as SYGVKD. The CDR3 sequence: CAISRQGDGANVLTF. CDR3 sequence (DNA): TGTGCCATCAGTCGACAGGGCGATGGGGCCAACGTCCTGACTTTC.

The rearrangement links TRBV28 to TRBJ1-1; a weak D match, TRBD1 (5 bases). The CDR3 has 11 residues. CDR1 and CDR2 (germline): MDHEN, SYDVKM. CDR3 bases: TGTGTTGCGGGGCCGAACACTGAAGCTTTCTTT. Translation: CVAGPNTEAFF.

The chain uses TRBV6-2 or TRBV6-3 and TRBJ1-4; the match to TRBD1 covers 8 bases. The CDR3 consists of 15 residues. Germline loops: CDR1 MNHEY, CDR2 SVGEGT. The ends lost 4 bases at V and 7 bases at J; junction bases unmatched: 8. The CDR3 is CASSSPRTGLEKLFF. The CDR3 bases are TGTGCCAGCAGTTCGCCACGGACAGGGCTTGAAAAACTGTTTTTT.

A few counts support this clone. The rearrangement joins TRBV27 to TRBJ1-6; the match to TRBD1 covers 8 bases. Germline CDR1 MNHEY, CDR2 SMNVEV (reference sequence). J lost 5 bases, V lost 6 bases, and 12 bases had no gene match. This CDR3 is built from 17 residues. Written as DNA, the CDR3 is TGTGCCAGCAGCGACAGGGGCCAGGGACCAAATAATTCACCCCTCCACTTT. Translating it yields CASSDRGQGPNNSPLHF.

J is TRBJ2-5 and V is TRBV6-5; 10 bases map to TRBD1. V shed 5 bases, J shed 4 bases, and the junction held 7 bases outside the gene matches. Germline CDR1 is MNHEY and CDR2 is SVGAGI. This CDR3 spans 15 amino acids. CDR3 coding DNA: TGTGCCAGCAGTCGAGACAGGGGGCTGACAGAGACCCAGTACTTC. Protein product: CASSRDRGLTETQYF.

The V call is TRBV24-1, the J call TRBJ2-5, with TRBD1 matching over 10 bases. The V gene's germline CDR1 is KGHDR and CDR2 SFDVKD. The CDR3 is made up of 16 amino acids. The J segment lost 5 bases and the V segment lost 3 bases, leaving 8 bases of the junction unmatched. The CDR3 here is CATSDPRDRGGETQYF. CDR3 DNA sequence: TGTGCCACCAGTGATCCCCGGGACAGGGGAGGCGAGACCCAGTACTTC.

The CDR3 reads CAWPRGERELFF. In DNA form, the CDR3 reads TGTGCCTGGCCCAGGGGTGAGCGGGAGCTGTTTTTT. V gene TRBV30 combines with J gene TRBJ2-2, with D perhaps TRBD1 (6 bases). Germline assignment: CDR1 GTSNPN and CDR2 SVGIG (reference sequence). The CDR3 length is 12 residues. Trimming cost V 5 bases and J 9 bases, with 13 bases left between them.

The rearrangement uses TRBV30 and TRBJ1-1; possible D gene TRBD1, 5 bases. This CDR3 has 13 amino acids. V was cut by 2 bases and J by 5 bases, with 12 bases left in between. CDR1 and CDR2 from the germline V gene are GTSNPN and SVGIG (reference sequence). The CDR3: CAWSSAGPTEAFF. The CDR3, as DNA: TGTGCCTGGAGTTCGGCAGGGCCAACTGAAGCTTTCTTT. Variable domain in full (rest from reference TRBV30 and TRBJ1-1): SQTIHQWPATLVQPVGSPLSLECTVEGTSNPNLYWYRQAAGRGLQLLFYSVGIGQISSEVPQNLSASRPQDRQFILSSKKLLLSDSGFYLCAWSSAGPTEAFFGQGTRLTVV.

This clone was seen only a few times. The rearrangement uses TRBV11-2 and TRBJ2-1, with 7 bases fitting TRBD2. This CDR3 contains 15 residues. Germline loops: CDR1 SGHAT, CDR2 FQNNGV. V gave up 1 base and J gave up 4 bases; unmatched junction bases: 4. DNA of the CDR3: TGTGCCAGCAGCTTAGGGGCGGGAGAGTACAATGAGCAGTTCTTC. Its protein is CASSLGAGEYNEQFF. The entire variable domain, with the rest obtained from reference TRBV11-2 and TRBJ2-1, is as follows: EAGVAQSPRYKIIEKRQSVAFWCNPISGHATLYWYQQILGQGPKLLIQFQNNGVVDDSQLPKDRFSAERLKGVDSTLKIQPAKLEDSAVYLCASSLGAGEYNEQFFGPGTRLTVL.

This chain uses TRBV19 with TRBJ2-7, with D possibly TRBD1 on 5 matching bases. V dropped 3 bases and J dropped 3 bases, with 12 bases sitting between them. Germline CDR1 LNHDA, CDR2 SQIVND (reference sequence). The CDR3 consists of 14 residues. CDR3 DNA: TGTGCCAGTAGTATTTGGGGCAGGCTCTACGAGCAGTACTTC. Translating gives CASSIWGRLYEQYF.

The V gene is TRBV29-1, the J gene TRBJ2-5, with 8 positions matching TRBD1. Germline assignment: CDR1 SQVTM and CDR2 ANQGSEA. This CDR3 spans 13 amino acids. Unmatched junction bases numbered 9, after V lost 6 bases and J lost 6 bases. CDR3 sequence: CSVRPQGAQTQYF. The CDR3 DNA sequence: TGCAGCGTGAGACCCCAGGGGGCACAGACCCAGTACTTC.

This sequence joins TRBV28 and TRBJ1-1; tentatively, D is TRBD1 (5 bases). The V gene's germline CDR1 is MDHEN and CDR2 SYDVKM. CDR3 length equals 11 residues. Trimming shortened V by 8 bases and J by 10 bases, and 14 bases separated the two germline ends. CDR3 region: CASARGGRAFF. The CDR3 coding sequence is TGTGCCAGCGCTAGGGGCGGAAGAGCTTTCTTT.